The rows below give T cell receptor beta chains drawn from one sample of a study of blood T cell repertoires in COVID-19. This table comes from immunoSEQ multiplex PCR, and its TCRdb copy is limited to in-frame clones, with some not included. In the table there are 160,000 or so clones, around 83% of which are singletons. Input material: peripheral blood. The receptors derive from a woman aged 45-59 years with acute or convalescent COVID-19. Both conserved end residues are part of each CDR3. The order of the fields is J gene, D gene, clone size, V gene, CDR3 protein, CDR3 DNA. D genes are given only for firm matches. Expanded clones are given a class, and other clones once, few, many or no size at all.

j_call: TRBJ1-1; d_call: .; clone_size: .; v_call: TRBV6-2/TRBV6-3; cdr3_aa: CASSYIQLNTEAFF; cdr3_nt: TGTGCCAGCAGTTACATTCAGTTGAACACTGAAGCTTTCTTT
j_call: TRBJ2-5; d_call: TRBD2; clone_size: few; v_call: TRBV6-1; cdr3_aa: CASSGDRIGLAGDPWTQYF; cdr3_nt: TGTGCCAGCAGTGGGGACCGGATTGGACTAGCGGGGGATCCGTGGACCCAGTACTTC
j_call: TRBJ1-5; d_call: .; clone_size: .; v_call: TRBV19; cdr3_aa: CASSIRGASYQPQHF; cdr3_nt: TGTGCCAGTAGTATCCGGGGGGCCTCGTATCAGCCCCAGCATTTT
j_call: TRBJ2-1; d_call: .; clone_size: .; v_call: TRBV29-1; cdr3_aa: CSAALVGTYNEQFF; cdr3_nt: TGCAGCGCCGCCCTCGTCGGGACCTACAATGAGCAGTTCTTC
j_call: TRBJ1-5; d_call: .; clone_size: few; v_call: TRBV30; cdr3_aa: CAWSSRGNQPQHF; cdr3_nt: TGTGCCTGGAGCTCCCGGGGCAATCAGCCCCAGCATTTT
j_call: TRBJ2-4; d_call: .; clone_size: .; v_call: TRBV3-1/TRBV3-2; cdr3_aa: CASSQITSFANIQYF; cdr3_nt: TGTGCCAGCAGCCAAATTACTAGCTTCGCGAACATTCAGTACTTC
j_call: TRBJ2-3; d_call: TRBD2; clone_size: once; v_call: TRBV4-3; cdr3_aa: CASSQDWGSGRANPATDTQYF; cdr3_nt: TGCGCCAGCAGCCAAGATTGGGGGAGCGGGAGGGCCAACCCGGCCACAGATACGCAGTATTTT
j_call: TRBJ1-3; d_call: .; clone_size: .; v_call: TRBV6-2/TRBV6-3; cdr3_aa: CASSIAAGIGNTIYF; cdr3_nt: TGTGCCAGCAGTATCGCGGCGGGAATTGGAAACACCATATATTTT
j_call: TRBJ2-1; d_call: TRBD2; clone_size: .; v_call: TRBV4-2; cdr3_aa: CASSQGLAGRSYNEQFF; cdr3_nt: TGTGCCAGCAGCCAAGGGTTAGCGGGACGGTCCTACAATGAGCAGTTCTTC
j_call: TRBJ2-7; d_call: TRBD2; clone_size: .; v_call: TRBV6-5; cdr3_aa: CASKGRGVEQYF; cdr3_nt: TGTGCCAGCAAGGGGAGGGGCGTCGAGCAGTACTTC
j_call: TRBJ1-1; d_call: .; clone_size: few; v_call: TRBV7-6; cdr3_aa: CASSLVAGTHTEAFF; cdr3_nt: TGTGCCAGCAGCTTAGTTGCAGGTACGCACACTGAAGCTTTCTTT
j_call: TRBJ2-7; d_call: .; clone_size: .; v_call: TRBV28; cdr3_aa: CASSLSGREQYF; cdr3_nt: TGTGCCAGCAGTTTATCAGGGCGCGAGCAGTACTTC
j_call: TRBJ2-7; d_call: .; clone_size: .; v_call: TRBV10-1; cdr3_aa: CASTTLRRKTAAYEQYF; cdr3_nt: TGCGCCAGCACCACTCTTCGTAGAAAGACAGCCGCCTACGAGCAGTACTTC
j_call: TRBJ2-1; d_call: TRBD2; clone_size: .; v_call: TRBV6-5; cdr3_aa: CASTEGLADNEQFF; cdr3_nt: TGTGCCAGCACCGAGGGACTAGCGGATAATGAGCAGTTCTTC
j_call: TRBJ2-1; d_call: TRBD2; clone_size: .; v_call: TRBV6-5; cdr3_aa: CASSLLAAWDNEQFF; cdr3_nt: TGTGCCAGCAGTCTTCTAGCGGCTTGGGACAATGAGCAGTTCTTC
j_call: TRBJ2-7; d_call: .; clone_size: .; v_call: TRBV7-2; cdr3_aa: CASSLGQIYEQYF; cdr3_nt: TGTGCCAGCAGCTTAGGACAAATTTACGAGCAGTACTTC
j_call: TRBJ2-2; d_call: TRBD1; clone_size: .; v_call: TRBV4-3; cdr3_aa: CASSQGGQGRTGELFF; cdr3_nt: TGCGCCAGCAGCCAAGGGGGACAGGGGAGGACCGGGGAGCTGTTTTTT
j_call: TRBJ2-2; d_call: .; clone_size: .; v_call: TRBV5-1; cdr3_aa: CATTLGNVFSGELFF; cdr3_nt: TGCGCCACCACTCTAGGAAACGTCTTTTCCGGGGAGCTGTTTTTT
j_call: TRBJ2-3; d_call: TRBD2; clone_size: .; v_call: TRBV28; cdr3_aa: CASTSIAGGPADTQYF; cdr3_nt: TGTGCCAGCACCTCTATAGCGGGGGGGCCTGCAGATACGCAGTATTTT
j_call: TRBJ1-1; d_call: .; clone_size: few; v_call: TRBV5-1; cdr3_aa: CASSLEGPSSTEAFF; cdr3_nt: TGCGCCAGCAGCTTGGAAGGTCCATCTAGCACTGAAGCTTTCTTT
j_call: TRBJ2-3; d_call: TRBD2; clone_size: .; v_call: TRBV4-3; cdr3_aa: CASSEVRGARTDTQYF; cdr3_nt: TGCGCCAGCAGCGAAGTGCGGGGGGCTCGCACAGATACGCAGTATTTT
j_call: TRBJ2-5; d_call: .; clone_size: .; v_call: TRBV10-3; cdr3_aa: CAISESLGRETQYF; cdr3_nt: TGTGCCATCAGTGAGTCGTTGGGGCGTGAGACCCAGTACTTC
j_call: TRBJ1-2; d_call: .; clone_size: .; v_call: TRBV19; cdr3_aa: CASTLAGVYGYTF; cdr3_nt: TGTGCCAGTACTCTCGCAGGGGTCTATGGCTACACCTTC
j_call: TRBJ2-7; d_call: .; clone_size: .; v_call: TRBV9; cdr3_aa: CASSVAGETGEQYF; cdr3_nt: TGTGCCAGCAGCGTAGCGGGAGAGACGGGCGAGCAGTACTTC
j_call: TRBJ2-3; d_call: TRBD2; clone_size: few; v_call: TRBV9; cdr3_aa: CASSVGLAGSGTDTQYF; cdr3_nt: TGTGCCAGCAGCGTAGGACTAGCGGGATCGGGCACAGATACGCAGTATTTT
j_call: TRBJ1-6; d_call: .; clone_size: once; v_call: TRBV19; cdr3_aa: CASKNSQDSPLHF; cdr3_nt: TGTGCCAGTAAGAACAGTCAGGATTCACCCCTCCACTTT
j_call: TRBJ1-2; d_call: .; clone_size: .; v_call: TRBV27; cdr3_aa: CASRTLGGGAGYTF; cdr3_nt: TGTGCCAGCAGGACTTTGGGGGGGGGAGCTGGCTACACCTTC
j_call: TRBJ2-7; d_call: .; clone_size: few; v_call: TRBV7-8; cdr3_aa: CASSALEGNYEQYF; cdr3_nt: TGTGCCAGCAGCGCCCTTGAGGGAAACTACGAGCAGTACTTC
j_call: TRBJ1-5; d_call: .; clone_size: .; v_call: TRBV2; cdr3_aa: CASHRQSFNQPQHF; cdr3_nt: TGTGCCAGCCATCGACAGTCTTTCAATCAGCCCCAGCATTTT
j_call: TRBJ1-2; d_call: .; clone_size: .; v_call: TRBV6-5; cdr3_aa: CASSLLGSRGGYTF; cdr3_nt: TGTGCCAGCAGTTTATTGGGAAGTAGGGGCGGCTACACCTTC
j_call: TRBJ2-7; d_call: TRBD1; clone_size: once; v_call: TRBV27; cdr3_aa: CASSLPLTGGEYYEQYF; cdr3_nt: TGTGCCAGCAGTTTACCGTTGACAGGGGGCGAGTACTACGAGCAGTACTTC
j_call: TRBJ2-3; d_call: .; clone_size: once; v_call: TRBV12-3/TRBV12-4; cdr3_aa: CASSFSSPDTQYF; cdr3_nt: TGTGCCAGCAGTTTCTCTAGCCCAGATACGCAGTATTTT
j_call: TRBJ2-7; d_call: TRBD1; clone_size: .; v_call: TRBV14; cdr3_aa: CASSQDLGTGGAEQYF; cdr3_nt: TGTGCCAGCAGCCAAGATTTGGGGACAGGGGGCGCCGAGCAGTACTTC
j_call: TRBJ2-1; d_call: .; clone_size: .; v_call: TRBV24-1; cdr3_aa: CAVQGNSYNEQFF; cdr3_nt: TGTGCCGTACAGGGAAACTCCTACAATGAGCAGTTCTTC
j_call: TRBJ2-1; d_call: TRBD1; clone_size: .; v_call: TRBV4-1; cdr3_aa: CASSQPYRGTGDGNEQFF; cdr3_nt: TGCGCCAGCAGCCAACCCTACCGAGGGACAGGGGATGGCAATGAGCAGTTCTTC
j_call: TRBJ1-4; d_call: TRBD1; clone_size: .; v_call: TRBV2; cdr3_aa: CASSEGRQGSEKLFF; cdr3_nt: TGTGCCAGCAGTGAGGGGAGACAGGGGAGCGAAAAACTGTTTTTT
j_call: TRBJ1-2; d_call: TRBD1; clone_size: .; v_call: TRBV19; cdr3_aa: CASSSGTANYGYTF; cdr3_nt: TGTGCCAGTAGTTCTGGGACAGCTAACTATGGCTACACCTTC
j_call: TRBJ1-6; d_call: TRBD1; clone_size: .; v_call: TRBV6-4; cdr3_aa: CASSPGQGNSPLHF; cdr3_nt: TGTGCCAGCAGCCCGGGACAGGGGAATTCACCCCTCCACTTT
j_call: TRBJ1-2; d_call: TRBD1; clone_size: .; v_call: TRBV6-2/TRBV6-3; cdr3_aa: CASSYPTGTYGYTF; cdr3_nt: TGTGCCAGCAGTTACCCGACAGGGACCTATGGCTACACCTTC
j_call: TRBJ1-3; d_call: .; clone_size: .; v_call: TRBV9; cdr3_aa: CASSVAPMAGGRNTIYF; cdr3_nt: TGTGCCAGCAGCGTAGCGCCAATGGCGGGGGGCAGAAACACCATATATTTT
j_call: TRBJ2-1; d_call: TRBD2; clone_size: .; v_call: TRBV9; cdr3_aa: CASSPRTSGNEQFF; cdr3_nt: TGTGCCAGCAGCCCCCGGACTAGCGGCAATGAGCAGTTCTTC
j_call: TRBJ2-7; d_call: TRBD1; clone_size: few; v_call: TRBV4-3; cdr3_aa: CASSQVKRGRVEQYF; cdr3_nt: TGCGCCAGCAGCCAAGTGAAGAGGGGGCGTGTCGAGCAGTACTTC
j_call: TRBJ1-6; d_call: TRBD1; clone_size: .; v_call: TRBV28; cdr3_aa: CASTAGTAYNSPLHF; cdr3_nt: TGTGCCAGCACCGCGGGGACAGCCTATAATTCACCCCTCCACTTT
j_call: TRBJ1-4; d_call: .; clone_size: .; v_call: TRBV11-2; cdr3_aa: CASSLGSGEREKLFF; cdr3_nt: TGTGCCAGCAGCTTAGGATCCGGGGAGCGTGAAAAACTGTTTTTT
j_call: TRBJ2-7; d_call: .; clone_size: few; v_call: TRBV19; cdr3_aa: CASSIRLGRVDYEQYF; cdr3_nt: TGTGCCAGTAGTATCCGACTGGGTAGAGTCGATTACGAGCAGTACTTC
j_call: TRBJ1-5; d_call: TRBD1; clone_size: .; v_call: TRBV5-5; cdr3_aa: CASRGGTGGGQPQHF; cdr3_nt: TGTGCCAGCAGGGGCGGGACAGGGGGCGGTCAGCCCCAGCATTTT
j_call: TRBJ2-2; d_call: .; clone_size: .; v_call: TRBV27; cdr3_aa: CASSHQHGELFF; cdr3_nt: TGTGCCAGCAGTCACCAACACGGGGAGCTGTTTTTT
j_call: TRBJ1-2; d_call: .; clone_size: .; v_call: TRBV25-1; cdr3_aa: CASSERGGYGYTF; cdr3_nt: TGTGCCAGCAGTGAGCGAGGAGGTTATGGCTACACCTTC
j_call: TRBJ2-4; d_call: TRBD1; clone_size: .; v_call: TRBV28; cdr3_aa: CASSPGQTKNIQYF; cdr3_nt: TGTGCCAGCAGTCCGGGACAGACCAAAAACATTCAGTACTTC
j_call: TRBJ2-3; d_call: TRBD2; clone_size: .; v_call: TRBV7-2; cdr3_aa: CASSLVGSGYTDTQYF; cdr3_nt: TGTGCCAGCAGCTTAGTCGGTAGCGGGTACACAGATACGCAGTATTTT
j_call: TRBJ2-3; d_call: TRBD1; clone_size: once; v_call: TRBV28; cdr3_aa: CASRGVGGTGTLTDTQYF; cdr3_nt: TGTGCCAGCAGGGGGGTAGGCGGGACAGGGACCCTCACAGATACGCAGTATTTT
j_call: TRBJ2-1; d_call: TRBD2; clone_size: .; v_call: TRBV9; cdr3_aa: CASSDLAGDNEQFF; cdr3_nt: TGTGCCAGCAGCGATTTAGCGGGGGACAATGAGCAGTTCTTC
j_call: TRBJ1-6; d_call: .; clone_size: .; v_call: TRBV4-3; cdr3_aa: CASSREWRLSSPLHF; cdr3_nt: TGCGCCAGCAGCCGGGAGTGGCGTCTGAGTTCACCCCTCCACTTT
j_call: TRBJ2-6; d_call: .; clone_size: .; v_call: TRBV9; cdr3_aa: CASSSPTRMTGANVLTF; cdr3_nt: TGTGCCAGCAGCTCCCCGACACGAATGACTGGGGCCAACGTCCTGACTTTC
j_call: TRBJ1-2; d_call: .; clone_size: .; v_call: TRBV7-9; cdr3_aa: CASSLGAGTGYTF; cdr3_nt: TGTGCCAGCAGCTTAGGGGCGGGAACGGGCTACACCTTC